The rows below give T cell receptor beta chains drawn from one sample of a study of T-cell memory formation after mild COVID-19. TCRdb fed the 5' RACE reads into MiXCR, producing one record per CDR3 protein. The sample records 350,000 to 450,000 distinct CDR3 sequences, roughly 20% being singletons. What was sequenced was PBMCs or a T cell subset sorted from them (not recorded which). Receptors originate from an adult woman who had mild COVID-19 (a few samples of this study predate the infection). Cell type and time point are not known. Both conserved end residues are part of each CDR3. D genes are given only for firm matches. Where a row states a size, it is once, few, many or the class of an expanded clone; other rows omit it.

abundance: NA
len: 14
d_gene: TRBD2
j_gene: TRBJ2-7
v_gene: TRBV19
CDR3aa: CASRRTSAAYEQYF
CDR3nt: TGTGCCAGTAGGCGGACTAGCGCAGCCTACGAGCAGTACTTC

abundance: NA
len: 15
d_gene: TRBD1
j_gene: TRBJ2-1
v_gene: TRBV29-1
CDR3aa: CSVIQGVPSYNEQFF
CDR3nt: TGCAGCGTCATACAGGGGGTCCCCTCCTACAATGAGCAGTTCTTC

abundance: NA
len: 15
d_gene: NA
j_gene: TRBJ1-5
v_gene: TRBV15
CDR3aa: CATSKGSGNNQPQHF
CDR3nt: TGTGCCACCAGCAAAGGATCGGGTAACAATCAGCCCCAGCATTTT

abundance: few
len: 14
d_gene: TRBD1
j_gene: TRBJ1-1
v_gene: TRBV6-5
CDR3aa: CASSRTGWGTEAFF
CDR3nt: TGTGCCAGCAGCCGGACAGGGTGGGGCACTGAAGCTTTCTTT

abundance: few
len: 12
d_gene: TRBD1
j_gene: TRBJ2-5
v_gene: TRBV10-3
CDR3aa: CAIGTVQETQYF
CDR3nt: TGTGCCATCGGGACAGTCCAAGAGACCCAGTACTTC

abundance: few
len: 14
d_gene: TRBD1
j_gene: TRBJ2-3
v_gene: TRBV20-1
CDR3aa: CSAEGQVGTDTQYF
CDR3nt: TGCAGTGCCGAGGGACAGGTGGGCACAGATACGCAGTATTTT

abundance: NA
len: 13
d_gene: TRBD1
j_gene: TRBJ1-2
v_gene: TRBV2
CDR3aa: CASSDRGSYGYTF
CDR3nt: TGTGCCAGCAGTGACAGGGGGAGTTATGGCTACACCTTC

abundance: NA
len: 15
d_gene: TRBD1
j_gene: TRBJ1-5
v_gene: TRBV20-1
CDR3aa: CSARGQGAVGQPQHF
CDR3nt: TGCAGTGCTAGGGGACAGGGGGCGGTTGGACAGCCCCAGCATTTT

abundance: few
len: 12
d_gene: TRBD1
j_gene: TRBJ1-1
v_gene: TRBV29-1
CDR3aa: CSTRGVNTEAFF
CDR3nt: TGCAGCACCAGGGGGGTGAACACTGAAGCTTTCTTT

abundance: NA
len: 14
d_gene: NA
j_gene: TRBJ2-6
v_gene: TRBV29-1
CDR3aa: CSVGGGDGANVLTF
CDR3nt: TGCAGCGTTGGAGGGGGAGATGGGGCCAACGTCCTGACTTTC

abundance: few
len: 16
d_gene: NA
j_gene: TRBJ1-5
v_gene: TRBV4-1
CDR3aa: CASSQDGGVGNQPQHF
CDR3nt: TGCGCCAGCAGCCAAGATGGGGGGGTGGGGAATCAGCCCCAGCATTTT

abundance: few
len: 13
d_gene: NA
j_gene: TRBJ2-3
v_gene: TRBV24-1
CDR3aa: CATSDRSTDTQYF
CDR3nt: TGTGCCACCAGTGATAGAAGCACAGATACGCAGTATTTT

abundance: few
len: 14
d_gene: NA
j_gene: TRBJ1-1
v_gene: TRBV24-1
CDR3aa: CATRDAGVNTEAFF
CDR3nt: TGTGCCACCAGGGACGCTGGAGTCAACACTGAAGCTTTCTTT

abundance: NA
len: 17
d_gene: NA
j_gene: TRBJ2-1
v_gene: TRBV6-2/TRBV6-3
CDR3aa: CASSYESLARAYNEQFF
CDR3nt: TGTGCCAGCAGTTACGAGTCCCTAGCGCGCGCCTACAATGAGCAGTTCTTC

abundance: NA
len: 13
d_gene: NA
j_gene: TRBJ2-3
v_gene: TRBV6-5
CDR3aa: CASSYIRGDTQYF
CDR3nt: TGTGCCAGCAGTTACATTCGAGGCGATACGCAGTATTTT

abundance: NA
len: 13
d_gene: TRBD2
j_gene: TRBJ2-1
v_gene: TRBV12-3/TRBV12-4
CDR3aa: CASRERGAIEQFF
CDR3nt: TGTGCCAGCCGGGAGCGGGGGGCGATTGAGCAGTTCTTC

abundance: NA
len: 12
d_gene: TRBD1
j_gene: TRBJ1-1
v_gene: TRBV2
CDR3aa: CASSGQGEEAFF
CDR3nt: TGTGCCAGCAGTGGACAGGGAGAAGAAGCTTTCTTT

abundance: NA
len: 18
d_gene: TRBD1
j_gene: TRBJ2-6
v_gene: TRBV5-4
CDR3aa: CASTRDRGLRSGANVLTF
CDR3nt: TGTGCCAGCACCCGTGACAGGGGGCTGAGGTCTGGGGCCAACGTCCTGACTTTC

abundance: many
len: 13
d_gene: NA
j_gene: TRBJ1-2
v_gene: TRBV30
CDR3aa: CAWMHGGLGGYTF
CDR3nt: TGTGCCTGGATGCATGGGGGTTTGGGAGGCTACACCTTC

abundance: NA
len: 14
d_gene: NA
j_gene: TRBJ1-4
v_gene: TRBV29-1
CDR3aa: CSVLKVGANEKLFF
CDR3nt: TGCAGCGTTTTAAAGGTCGGCGCTAATGAAAAACTGTTTTTT

abundance: few
len: 16
d_gene: TRBD1
j_gene: TRBJ1-5
v_gene: TRBV12-3/TRBV12-4
CDR3aa: CASSFWAGGSNQPQHF
CDR3nt: TGTGCCAGCAGTTTTTGGGCAGGGGGTAGCAATCAGCCCCAGCATTTT

abundance: once
len: 18
d_gene: TRBD1
j_gene: TRBJ1-4
v_gene: TRBV24-1
CDR3aa: CATSDLSPRQGVNEKLFF
CDR3nt: TGTGCCACCAGTGATCTATCCCCCCGACAGGGGGTAAATGAAAAACTGTTTTTT

abundance: few
len: 13
d_gene: NA
j_gene: TRBJ1-2
v_gene: TRBV12-3/TRBV12-4
CDR3aa: CASSFWEQEGYTF
CDR3nt: TGTGCCAGCAGTTTTTGGGAGCAGGAGGGCTACACCTTC

abundance: few
len: 15
d_gene: NA
j_gene: TRBJ2-7
v_gene: TRBV27
CDR3aa: CASSLTTALSYEQYF
CDR3nt: TGTGCCAGCAGTTTAACGACAGCGCTCTCCTACGAGCAGTACTTC

abundance: once
len: 16
d_gene: NA
j_gene: TRBJ2-1
v_gene: TRBV7-3
CDR3aa: CASSLQDQRLSSEQFF
CDR3nt: TGTGCCAGCAGCTTACAAGACCAGCGTTTAAGTAGTGAGCAGTTCTTC

abundance: NA
len: 15
d_gene: NA
j_gene: TRBJ1-1
v_gene: TRBV6-1
CDR3aa: CASSGTRMMNTEAFF
CDR3nt: TGTGCCAGCAGTGGGACACGAATGATGAACACTGAAGCTTTCTTT

abundance: NA
len: 13
d_gene: TRBD1
j_gene: TRBJ1-2
v_gene: TRBV25-1
CDR3aa: CASSLQGLYGYTF
CDR3nt: TGTGCCAGCAGCCTACAGGGGCTCTATGGCTACACCTTC

abundance: NA
len: 15
d_gene: TRBD1
j_gene: TRBJ1-1
v_gene: TRBV13
CDR3aa: CASSLRQGMNTEAFF
CDR3nt: TGTGCCAGCAGCCTAAGACAGGGTATGAACACTGAAGCTTTCTTT

abundance: few
len: 14
d_gene: TRBD1
j_gene: TRBJ1-2
v_gene: TRBV14
CDR3aa: CASYRTGANYGYTF
CDR3nt: TGTGCCAGCTATCGGACAGGAGCTAACTATGGCTACACCTTC

abundance: NA
len: 15
d_gene: TRBD1
j_gene: TRBJ2-5
v_gene: TRBV7-7
CDR3aa: CASSLVGTGTETQYF
CDR3nt: TGTGCCAGCAGCTTAGTCGGGACAGGGACCGAGACCCAGTACTTC

abundance: NA
len: 15
d_gene: NA
j_gene: TRBJ1-6
v_gene: TRBV7-6
CDR3aa: CASSLALGFGSPLHF
CDR3nt: TGTGCCAGCAGCTTAGCGCTAGGGTTTGGGTCACCCCTCCACTTT

abundance: few
len: 15
d_gene: NA
j_gene: TRBJ2-2
v_gene: TRBV5-1
CDR3aa: CASSLDTANTGELFF
CDR3nt: TGCGCCAGCAGCTTGGACACCGCGAACACCGGGGAGCTGTTTTTT

abundance: NA
len: 13
d_gene: NA
j_gene: TRBJ2-2
v_gene: TRBV6-6
CDR3aa: CASSYVGTGELFF
CDR3nt: TGTGCCAGCAGTTACGTGGGGACCGGGGAGCTGTTTTTT

abundance: NA
len: 14
d_gene: NA
j_gene: TRBJ1-2
v_gene: TRBV6-2/TRBV6-3
CDR3aa: CASSAEEDAYGYTF
CDR3nt: TGTGCCAGCAGTGCCGAGGAGGACGCCTATGGCTACACCTTC

abundance: NA
len: 12
d_gene: NA
j_gene: TRBJ1-1
v_gene: TRBV5-6
CDR3aa: CASNPLIGEAFF
CDR3nt: TGTGCCAGCAATCCCCTCATCGGGGAAGCTTTCTTT

abundance: few
len: 13
d_gene: NA
j_gene: TRBJ2-1
v_gene: TRBV12-3/TRBV12-4
CDR3aa: CASSGRTYNEQFF
CDR3nt: TGTGCCAGCAGCGGACGGACGTACAATGAGCAGTTCTTC

abundance: NA
len: 14
d_gene: NA
j_gene: TRBJ2-7
v_gene: TRBV15
CDR3aa: CATSREGPGYEQYF
CDR3nt: TGTGCCACCAGCAGAGAGGGACCGGGCTACGAGCAGTACTTC

abundance: once
len: 13
d_gene: NA
j_gene: TRBJ2-3
v_gene: TRBV6-5
CDR3aa: CASSKSETDTQYF
CDR3nt: TGTGCCAGCAGTAAGTCGGAAACAGATACGCAGTATTTT

abundance: NA
len: 17
d_gene: TRBD2
j_gene: TRBJ2-7
v_gene: TRBV25-1
CDR3aa: CASSEGLAGPHLYEQYF
CDR3nt: TGTGCCAGCAGTGAAGGACTAGCGGGGCCCCATCTATACGAGCAGTACTTC

abundance: NA
len: 13
d_gene: NA
j_gene: TRBJ1-2
v_gene: TRBV12-3/TRBV12-4
CDR3aa: CASRRTANYGYTF
CDR3nt: TGTGCCAGCAGGCGGACAGCTAACTATGGCTACACCTTC

abundance: NA
len: 15
d_gene: NA
j_gene: TRBJ1-4
v_gene: TRBV7-7
CDR3aa: CASSLGYGFNEKLFF
CDR3nt: TGTGCCAGCAGCTTAGGTTACGGCTTCAATGAAAAACTGTTTTTT

abundance: NA
len: 15
d_gene: TRBD2
j_gene: TRBJ2-1
v_gene: TRBV6-5
CDR3aa: CASSYGGGLQNEQFF
CDR3nt: TGTGCCAGCAGTTATGGGGGGGGTCTACAGAATGAGCAGTTCTTC

abundance: NA
len: 21
d_gene: NA
j_gene: TRBJ2-1
v_gene: TRBV24-1
CDR3aa: CATSDQTGLRGYRSSYNEQFF
CDR3nt: TGTGCCACCAGTGACCAAACAGGGCTGCGGGGGTACCGGAGCTCCTACAATGAGCAGTTCTTC